This TCR beta chain was found in a study of OX40 agonist ivuxolimab in advanced cancers. Study details: Hepatocellular carcinoma, melanoma, renal cell or head and neck cancer occurred in dose-escalation patients.

The repertoire was sequenced with immunoSEQ multiplex PCR; TCRdb's copy has only in-frame clones and lacks some. The data hold about 48,000 clones, with less than 85% observed a single time. Regarding this clone: Antigen: not known.

The V end was cut by 8 bases, the J end by 4 bases, with 20 bases between. This CDR3 has 16 residues. Study-level points and caveats: Low normalized T-cell clonal expansion also characterized some of the nonresponders. At doses 0.1 to 3.0 mg/kg, CD4+ and CD8+ clones expanded.

The rearrangement joins TRBV23-1 to TRBJ1-4; D gene ambiguous. Being an ORF, TRBV23-1 has a function that is uncertain. The source is an adult with an advanced solid tumor such as melanoma, head and neck, liver or kidney cancer. Sequences were derived from CD4+ or CD8+ T cells sorted from blood, sampled in a trial of the OX40 agonist ivuxolimab. CDR3 nucleotides: TGCGCCAGCGACGTGAAAGTTCTACAGCTTAATGAAAAACTGTTTTTT. Translation: CASDVKVLQLNEKLFF.